One sample yielded the 12 T cell receptor beta chains listed below, sequenced in a study of cytomegalovirus exposure and HLA in healthy donors (dated by TCRdb to about 2017). The library was made by the immunoSEQ multiplex PCR assay. A mixture of 60 forward primers for TCR Vbeta segments and 13 reverse primers for TCR Jbeta segments was used in the multiplex PCR. TCRdb provides this immuneACCESS table in a form limited to in-frame rearrangements. Some clones are lacking; in checked studies, under half of them reflect an unresolved V gene, and why the rest are absent is not known. The sample data list around 94,000 clones, and more than 70% of these were observed just once. The ten top clones hold roughly 8.9% of the sample. Specimen: PBMCs. These TCRs come from a male donor in good health and CMV-seropositive.

The chain combines TRBV6-1 with TRBJ2-1; 10 nucleotides agree with TRBD1. V shed 6 bases and J 7 bases; nucleotides not matched to a gene: 3. Germline V lookup: CDR1 MNHNS, CDR2 SASEGT. CDR3 length: 13 residues. CDR3 sequence reads: CASRGTGANEQFF. CDR3 sequence (DNA): TGTGCCAGCAGGGGGACAGGGGCGAATGAGCAGTTCTTC.

V is TRBV18 and J is TRBJ2-7, with TRBD2 identical over 9 bases. Unmatched junction bases numbered 14, after V lost 3 bases and J lost 5 bases. Germline V gives CDR1 KGHSH, CDR2 LQKENI. This CDR3 is built from 17 residues. The CDR3 bases are TGTGCCAGCTCACCCTCGGGGCTAGCGGGGTCTTTGAACGAGCAGTACTTC. Amino acid sequence: CASSPSGLAGSLNEQYF. The variable domain in full, completed from reference TRBV18 and TRBJ2-7, reads NAGVMQNPRHLVRRRGQEARLRCSPMKGHSHVYWYRQLPEEGLKFMVYLQKENIIDESGMPKERFSAEFPKEGPSILRIQQVVRGDSAAYFCASSPSGLAGSLNEQYFGPGTRLTVT.

The V and J genes are TRBV5-1 and TRBJ2-1; 9 bases align to TRBD2. The junction had 6 bases not matched to a gene; V was cut back by 2 bases and J by 6 bases. Per the germline V gene, CDR1 is SGHRS and CDR2 is YFSETQ. CDR3 length: 15 amino acids. The CDR3 spells CASSFHLAGSNEQFF. The CDR3 DNA is TGCGCCAGCAGCTTTCACCTAGCGGGGTCCAATGAGCAGTTCTTC.

The chain recombines TRBV29-1 with TRBJ2-2, with D tentatively TRBD1 (6 bases). Germline assignment: CDR1 SQVTM and CDR2 ANQGSEA. The CDR3 has 14 amino acids. Trimming stripped 6 bases from V and 1 base from J, with 12 bases between. The CDR3: CSVRQVGNTGELFF. The CDR3 coding sequence is TGCAGCGTCAGACAGGTTGGGAACACCGGGGAGCTGTTTTTT.

The genes are TRBV28 and TRBJ2-7, with 12 nucleotides matching TRBD1. This CDR3 is 13 amino acids long. The junction had 5 bases not matched to a gene; V was cut back by 7 bases and J by 7 bases. CDR1 and CDR2 from the germline V gene are MDHEN and SYDVKM. The CDR3 DNA sequence: TGTGCCAGCAAGGGACAGGGGGCCGGTGAGCAGTACTTC. Its protein product is CASKGQGAGEQYF.

This clone turned up a few times. This sequence joins TRBV6-1 and TRBJ1-5; D is uncertain. V was shortened by 5 bases and J by 1 base, with 12 bases between the two germline ends. The germline V gene has CDR1 MNHNS and CDR2 SASEGT. The CDR3 is 15 amino acids. CDR3 bases: TGTGCCAGCAGTTCCGGGTCCCAGAGCAATCAGCCCCAGCATTTT. Translating it yields CASSSGSQSNQPQHF.

The rearrangement uses TRBV5-5 and TRBJ2-3, with TRBD1 matching 9 bases. The CDR3 is 17 residues long. The V segment lost 4 bases and the J segment 5 bases; nucleotides outside the gene matches: 14. Germline CDR1 SGHKS, CDR2 YYEKEE (reference sequence). This CDR3 reads CASSAGQGLLKGDTQYF. In DNA, the CDR3 is TGTGCCAGCAGCGCCGGACAGGGGTTATTGAAAGGAGATACGCAGTATTTT.

V and J are TRBV5-6 and TRBJ2-5, with TRBD2 matching 7 bases. CDR1 and CDR2 (germline): SGHDT, YYEEEE. Trimming at V came to 4 bases and at J to 0 bases, leaving 3 bases not matched to a gene. The CDR3 extends over 14 amino acids. CDR3 sequence: CASSPGLYQETQYF. As DNA, the CDR3 is TGTGCCAGCAGCCCGGGACTATACCAAGAGACCCAGTACTTC. The whole variable domain, filled in from reference TRBV5-6 and TRBJ2-5, reads DAGVTQSPTHLIKTRGQQVTLRCSPKSGHDTVSWYQQALGQGPQFIFQYYEEEERQRGNFPDRFSGHQFPNYSSELNVNALLLGDSALYLCASSPGLYQETQYFGPGTRLLVL.

The J gene is TRBJ2-1, the V gene TRBV7-2; possible D gene TRBD2, 6 bases. The germline CDR1 and CDR2 sequences are SGHTA and FQGNSA. Trimming cost V 1 base and J 9 bases, with 13 bases left between them. The CDR3 has 14 amino acids. The CDR3, as DNA: TGTGCCAGCAGCTTAGGCCTAGCGCCTGGTGAGCAGTTCTTC. Translating gives CASSLGLAPGEQFF. The full variable domain, its missing parts supplied by reference TRBV7-2 and TRBJ2-1, is GAGVSQSPSNKVTEKGKDVELRCDPISGHTALYWYRQSLGQGLEFLIYFQGNSAPDKSGLPSDRFSAERTGGSVSTLTIQRTQQEDSAVYLCASSLGLAPGEQFFGPGTRLTVL.

This chain joins TRBV7-3 and TRBJ2-3; D gene unclear. V lost 2 bases and J lost 2, with 5 bases in between. The CDR3 consists of 13 residues. CDR1 is SGHTA, CDR2 FQGTGA, per germline. Here the CDR3 DNA reads TGTGCCAGCAGCTTAGCGGTCACAGATACGCAGTATTTT. It translates to CASSLAVTDTQYF.

The rearrangement links TRBV6-5 to TRBJ1-5; TRBD1 matches at 7 bases. Losses at the gene ends were 4 bases for V and 5 bases for J; bases not matched to a gene: 2. This CDR3 has 13 residues. CDR1 and CDR2 from the germline V gene are MNHEY and SVGAGI. The CDR3 loop is CASSSQGDQPQHF. Written as DNA, the CDR3 is TGTGCCAGCAGTTCTCAGGGGGATCAGCCCCAGCATTTT.

This chain links TRBV19 with TRBJ2-1; perhaps TRBD2 as D (6 bases). CDR1 is LNHDA, CDR2 SQIVND, per germline (reference sequence). The ends were cut back, 1 base at V and 0 bases at J, with 13 bases in the middle. The CDR3 runs 17 residues. The CDR3 nucleotides are TGTGCCAGTAGTATAGGGACGGGAGCGAGCTCCTACAATGAGCAGTTCTTC. It specifies CASSIGTGASSYNEQFF.